The sequence of this T cell receptor (beta chain) was determined in a study of blood T cell repertoires in COVID-19. The overall study: The United States, Italy and Spain supplied acute and convalescent COVID-19 samples.

V lost 4 bases to trimming and J lost 6 bases; unmatched junction nucleotides: 11. The CDR3 length is 15 residues. Germline CDR1 is LGHDT and CDR2 is YNNKEL (reference sequence). In the original analysis: From reference gene primer amplification, estimates of nucleated cell counts were derived. Repertoires were generated with immunoSEQ multiplex PCR, while TCRdb's copy carries only in-frame clones and drops some. For V, J and clone size, that table is used; D and trimming come from the DNA. This table holds some 100,000 clones, around 90% found once. J is TRBJ2-7 and V is TRBV3-1 (or the pseudogene TRBV3-2); 8 bases align to TRBD2. Sequencing was carried out using peripheral blood. The TCR was taken from a woman of 80 years or more with active COVID-19. The CDR3 nucleotides read TGTGCCAGCAGCCCCGGGGGGGGCAGGGTGGGCGAGCAGTACTTC. This translates into CASSPGGGRVGEQYF.